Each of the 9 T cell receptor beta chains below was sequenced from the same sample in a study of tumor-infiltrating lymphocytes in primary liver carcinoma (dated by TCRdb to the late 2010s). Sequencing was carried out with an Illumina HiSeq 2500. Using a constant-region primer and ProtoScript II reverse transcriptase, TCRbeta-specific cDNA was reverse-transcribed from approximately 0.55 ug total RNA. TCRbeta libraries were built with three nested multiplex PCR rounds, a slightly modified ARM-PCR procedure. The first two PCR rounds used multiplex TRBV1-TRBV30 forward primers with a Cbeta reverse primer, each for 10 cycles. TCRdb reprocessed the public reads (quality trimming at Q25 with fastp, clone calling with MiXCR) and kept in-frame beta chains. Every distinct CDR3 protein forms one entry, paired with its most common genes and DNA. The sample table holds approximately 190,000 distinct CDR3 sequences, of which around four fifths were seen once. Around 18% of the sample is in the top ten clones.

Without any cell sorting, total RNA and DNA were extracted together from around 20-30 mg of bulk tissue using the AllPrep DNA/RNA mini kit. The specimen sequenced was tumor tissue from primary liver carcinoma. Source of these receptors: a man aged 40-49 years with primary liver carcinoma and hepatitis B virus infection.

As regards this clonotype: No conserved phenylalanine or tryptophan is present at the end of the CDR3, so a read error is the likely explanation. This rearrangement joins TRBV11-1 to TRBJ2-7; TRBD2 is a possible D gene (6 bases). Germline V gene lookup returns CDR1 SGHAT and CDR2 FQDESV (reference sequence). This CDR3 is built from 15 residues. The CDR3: CASSSPRDSSYGQYI. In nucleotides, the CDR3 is TGTGCCAGCAGCTCACCCCGGGACTCCTCCTACGGGCAGTACATC.

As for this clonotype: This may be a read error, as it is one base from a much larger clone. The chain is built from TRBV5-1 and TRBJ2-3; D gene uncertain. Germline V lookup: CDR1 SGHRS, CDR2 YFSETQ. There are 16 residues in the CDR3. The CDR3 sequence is CASSLAGRRSTDTQNF. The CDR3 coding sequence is TGCGCCAGCAGCTTGGCGGGCAGGCGTAGCACAGATACGCAGAATTTT.

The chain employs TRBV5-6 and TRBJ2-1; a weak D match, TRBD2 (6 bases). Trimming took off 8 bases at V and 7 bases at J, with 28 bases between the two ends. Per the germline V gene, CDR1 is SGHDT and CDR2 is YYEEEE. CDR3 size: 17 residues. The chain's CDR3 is CASSLAGGAWSRNEQFF. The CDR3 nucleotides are TGTGCCAGTAGCCTAGCCGGGGGTGCGTGGAGCAGAAATGAGCAGTTCTTC.

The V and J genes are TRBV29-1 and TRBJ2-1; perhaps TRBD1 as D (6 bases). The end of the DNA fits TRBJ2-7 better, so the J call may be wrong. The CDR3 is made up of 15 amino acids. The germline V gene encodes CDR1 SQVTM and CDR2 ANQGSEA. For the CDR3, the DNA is TGCAGCTCCACTGGGACACAGGGCTCTTACAATGTGCAGTACTTC. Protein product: CSSTGTQGSYNVQYF.

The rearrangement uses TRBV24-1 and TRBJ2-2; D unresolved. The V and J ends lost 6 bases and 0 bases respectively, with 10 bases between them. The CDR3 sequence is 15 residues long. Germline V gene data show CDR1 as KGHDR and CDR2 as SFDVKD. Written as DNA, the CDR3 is TGTGCCACCAGTCCTATACTGACGAACACCGGGGAGCTGTTTTTT. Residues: CATSPILTNTGELFF.

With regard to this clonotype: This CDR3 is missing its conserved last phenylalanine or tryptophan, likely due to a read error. The CDR3 loop reads CASNSQITGELFL. Here the CDR3 DNA reads TGTGCCAGCAACTCTCAGATCACCGGGGAGCTGTTTCTT. The chain uses TRBV14 and TRBJ2-2; no reliable D call. The germline CDR1 and CDR2 sequences are SGHDN and FVKESK. The CDR3 contains 13 residues. V gave up 7 bases and J gave up 4 bases, with 10 bases separating them.

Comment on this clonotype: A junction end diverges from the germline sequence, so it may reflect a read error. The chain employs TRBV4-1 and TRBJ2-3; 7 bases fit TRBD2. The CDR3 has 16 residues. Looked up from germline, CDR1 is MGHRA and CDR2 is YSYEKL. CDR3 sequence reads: CASSQDVGGPGDTQYF. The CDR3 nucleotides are TGCGCCAGTAGCCAAGATGTGGGAGGGCCGGGAGATACGCAGTATTTT.

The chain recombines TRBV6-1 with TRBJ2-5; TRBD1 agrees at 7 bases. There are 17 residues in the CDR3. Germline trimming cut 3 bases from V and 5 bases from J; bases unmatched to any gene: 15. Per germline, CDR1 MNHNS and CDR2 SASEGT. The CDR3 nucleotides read TGTGCCAGCAGTGAGTACGTCCCCGGACAGGCTTGTGAGACCCAGTACTTC. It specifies CASSEYVPGQACETQYF.

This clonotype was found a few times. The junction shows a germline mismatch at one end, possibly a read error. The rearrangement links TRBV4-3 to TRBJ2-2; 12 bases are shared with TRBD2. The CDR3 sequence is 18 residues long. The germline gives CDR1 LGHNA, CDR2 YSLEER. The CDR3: CASSQDSLGLAGLGELLF. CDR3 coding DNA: TGCGCCAGCAGCCAAGATAGCCTGGGACTAGCGGGCCTGGGGGAGCTGTTGTTT.